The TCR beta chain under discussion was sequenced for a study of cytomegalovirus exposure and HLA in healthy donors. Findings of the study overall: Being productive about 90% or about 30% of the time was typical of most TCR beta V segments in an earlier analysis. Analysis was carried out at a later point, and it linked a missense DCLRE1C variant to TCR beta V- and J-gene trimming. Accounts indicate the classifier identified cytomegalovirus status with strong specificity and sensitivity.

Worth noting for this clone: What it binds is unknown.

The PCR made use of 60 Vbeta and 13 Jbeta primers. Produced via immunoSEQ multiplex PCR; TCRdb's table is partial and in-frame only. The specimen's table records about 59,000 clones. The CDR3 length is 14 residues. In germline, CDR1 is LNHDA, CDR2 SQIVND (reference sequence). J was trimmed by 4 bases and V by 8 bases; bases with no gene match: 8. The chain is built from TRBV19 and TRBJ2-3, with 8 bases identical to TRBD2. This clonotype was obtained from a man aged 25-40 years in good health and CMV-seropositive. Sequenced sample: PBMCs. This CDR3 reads CASSPSGLADTQYF. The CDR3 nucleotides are TGTGCCAGTTCCCCTAGCGGGCTAGCAGATACGCAGTATTTT.